This T cell receptor beta chain was captured by sequencing in a study of cytotoxic CD8 clonotypes in ibrutinib-treated CLL. Here immunoSEQ multiplex PCR was the method, and the copy in TCRdb shows in-frame clones only, minus some. This table has 150,000 to 200,000 clones, approximately 91% appearing once. The sequencing used PBMCs, collected at disease progression, from a patient treated with ibrutinib. The TCR originated in a human donor with chronic lymphocytic leukemia.

The CDR3 DNA follows: TGTGCCAGCAGCTTGGAGTTCGGTGACTATGGCTACACCTTC. Translating gives CASSLEFGDYGYTF. The chain combines TRBV5-4 with TRBJ1-2; no firm D call. Germline CDR1 SGHNT, CDR2 YYREEE (reference sequence). The V end was cut by 0 bases, the J end by 3 bases, with 9 bases between. This CDR3 has 14 residues.